These T cell receptor beta chains were read from a single sample in a study of blood T cell repertoires in COVID-19. Clones were sequenced by immunoSEQ multiplex PCR, and TCRdb holds only the in-frame ones, with some missing. Of about 330,000 clones listed, about 82% were seen once; the top ten hold around 1.5%. The source material was peripheral blood. The receptor source for this set is a woman between 50 and 59 years old with acute or convalescent COVID-19. The CDR3 runs from the conserved cysteine through the conserved F or W. A D gene is named only where the DNA matches it firmly. Clone sizes are given selectively: once, few, many, or a class where the clone is expanded.

j_call	d_call	clone_size	v_call	cdr3_aa	cdr3_nt
TRBJ2-1	TRBD1	-	TRBV7-3	CASSLMTGIPYNEQFF	TGTGCCAGCAGCTTAATGACAGGGATCCCTTACAATGAGCAGTTCTTC
TRBJ2-7	TRBD2	-	TRBV7-8	CASSLNPTSGRAFYEQYF	TGTGCCAGCAGCCTAAACCCGACTAGCGGGAGGGCGTTCTACGAGCAGTACTTC
TRBJ2-3	-	-	TRBV7-3	CASSLRGGSADTQYF	TGTGCCAGCAGCTTAAGGGGGGGCAGTGCAGATACGCAGTATTTT
TRBJ1-2	TRBD1	-	TRBV28	CASSFAGTEGRHTF	TGTGCCAGCAGCTTCGCCGGGACAGAGGGTCGCCACACCTTC
TRBJ2-1	TRBD2	-	TRBV6-5	CASSGEREGGFF	TGTGCCAGCAGCGGCGAGCGGGAGGGGGGGTTCTTC
TRBJ2-7	TRBD1	once	TRBV6-5	CASSSPGQIYEQYF	TGTGCCAGCAGTTCGCCGGGACAGATCTACGAGCAGTACTTC
TRBJ1-5	-	-	TRBV19	CASSRGMQPQHF	TGTGCCAGCTCCAGGGGTATGCAGCCCCAGCATTTT
TRBJ2-7	TRBD2	-	TRBV27	CASSGSGGRYEQYF	TGTGCCAGCTCGGGAAGCGGGGGTAGGTACGAGCAGTACTTC
TRBJ2-1	-	-	TRBV27	CASRHPWGDEQFF	TGTGCCAGCAGACACCCCTGGGGCGATGAGCAGTTCTTC
TRBJ2-1	-	-	TRBV4-1	CASSLIYNEQFF	TGCGCCAGCAGCCTTATCTACAATGAGCAGTTCTTC
TRBJ2-7	-	-	TRBV6-5	CASIWSNEQYF	TGTGCCAGCATTTGGAGCAACGAGCAGTACTTC
TRBJ1-5	-	once	TRBV11-2	CASSLEVARGPQHF	TGTGCCAGCAGCTTAGAAGTCGCCCGAGGGCCCCAGCATTTT
TRBJ2-1	TRBD2	-	TRBV14	CASSQLAGGYNEQFF	TGTGCCAGCAGCCAACTAGCGGGAGGTTACAATGAGCAGTTCTTC
TRBJ2-5	-	-	TRBV4-3	CASSQDTGMKTQYF	TGCGCCAGCAGCCAAGATACAGGGATGAAGACCCAGTACTTC
TRBJ1-2	-	-	TRBV5-4	CASSLPSEGSYGYTF	TGTGCCAGCAGCTTGCCCTCGGAAGGGAGCTATGGCTACACCTTC
TRBJ2-5	TRBD2	-	TRBV7-7	CASSRLLAGTFLETQYF	TGTGCCAGCAGCCGATTACTAGCGGGAACCTTTCTGGAGACCCAGTACTTC
TRBJ1-5	-	-	TRBV6-2/TRBV6-3	CASSTEGVQPQHF	TGTGCCAGCAGCACCGAGGGGGTTCAGCCCCAGCATTTT
TRBJ1-2	TRBD1	-	TRBV2	CASSDRTGAYYGYTF	TGTGCCAGCAGTGATAGGACAGGGGCTTACTATGGCTACACCTTC
TRBJ1-5	-	-	TRBV19	CASSESPGPQHF	TGTGCCAGTAGTGAGTCTCCGGGACCCCAGCATTTT
TRBJ1-5	TRBD1	few	TRBV27	CASSPTLWRGLGQPQHF	TGTGCCAGCAGTCCCACATTATGGAGGGGGCTGGGTCAGCCCCAGCATTTT
TRBJ1-1	-	few	TRBV4-1	CASSQGTTKNTEAFF	TGCGCCAGCAGCCAAGGTACGACAAAGAACACTGAAGCTTTCTTT
TRBJ2-7	-	-	TRBV18	CASSLSRDEQYF	TGTGCCAGCTCACTCAGCAGGGACGAGCAGTACTTC
TRBJ1-1	-	-	TRBV9	CASSDLSTEAFF	TGTGCCAGCAGCGATCTTAGCACTGAAGCTTTCTTT
TRBJ2-3	TRBD2	-	TRBV5-1	CASSPPGGADTQYF	TGCGCCAGCAGCCCCCCGGGAGGCGCAGATACGCAGTATTTT
TRBJ1-4	-	-	TRBV4-3	CASSLYQGLSNEKLFF	TGCGCCAGCAGCCTTTACCAGGGTTTGAGTAATGAAAAACTGTTTTTT
TRBJ2-2	TRBD1	-	TRBV27	CASIEGGQGYSGELFF	TGTGCCAGCATCGAGGGGGGACAGGGTTATTCCGGGGAGCTGTTTTTT
TRBJ2-5	TRBD2	-	TRBV18	CASANRLAQETQYF	TGTGCCAGCGCAAATCGACTAGCCCAAGAGACCCAGTACTTC
TRBJ1-2	TRBD1	few	TRBV28	CASSYTGAGYTF	TGTGCCAGCAGTTACACAGGGGCTGGCTACACCTTC
TRBJ1-2	TRBD1	-	TRBV28	CASRRQGATVGGYTF	TGTGCCAGCAGGAGACAGGGGGCCACTGTTGGGGGCTACACCTTC
TRBJ2-7	-	-	TRBV4-1	CASSQYIIGHYEQYF	TGCGCCAGCAGCCAATATATTATTGGCCACTACGAGCAGTACTTC
TRBJ1-1	-	-	TRBV7-6	CASSFTELNTEAFF	TGTGCCAGCAGCTTCACAGAACTGAACACTGAAGCTTTCTTT
TRBJ2-7	TRBD1	-	TRBV27	CASRGLGTGSSYEQYF	TGTGCCAGCAGGGGGTTAGGGACAGGTTCCTCCTACGAGCAGTACTTC
TRBJ2-3	-	once	TRBV4-3	CASSQAQGRTDTQYF	TGCGCCAGCAGCCAAGCCCAGGGGAGAACAGATACGCAGTATTTT
TRBJ2-5	-	-	TRBV5-4	CASSLASDSKETQYF	TGTGCCAGCAGCTTGGCCAGTGACAGTAAAGAGACCCAGTACTTC
TRBJ2-3	-	few	TRBV27	CASREEDSFTDTQYF	TGTGCCAGCAGGGAGGAGGACAGCTTCACAGATACGCAGTATTTT
TRBJ1-1	-	-	TRBV27	CASSLVDRPNTEAFF	TGTGCCAGCAGTCTTGTCGACAGACCGAACACTGAAGCTTTCTTT
TRBJ2-3	TRBD2	-	TRBV7-2	CASSTAGTSTDTQYF	TGTGCCAGCAGCACAGCGGGGACTAGCACAGATACGCAGTATTTT
TRBJ2-7	TRBD1	-	TRBV7-3	CASSPTGGSSYEQYF	TGTGCCAGCAGCCCGACAGGGGGAAGCTCCTACGAGCAGTACTTC
TRBJ2-2	-	-	TRBV15	CATSSFPGELFF	TGTGCCACCAGCAGTTTCCCGGGGGAGCTGTTTTTT
TRBJ2-7	TRBD2	-	TRBV7-9	CASSSRTSGIEQYF	TGTGCCAGCAGCTCGCGGACTAGCGGGATCGAGCAGTACTTC
TRBJ1-1	TRBD1	-	TRBV4-1	CASSRGQGAGTEAFF	TGCGCCAGCAGCCGGGGACAGGGGGCGGGCACTGAAGCTTTCTTT
TRBJ2-7	TRBD2	-	TRBV3-1/TRBV3-2	CASSRTSDEQYF	TGTGCCAGCAGCCGAACTAGCGACGAGCAGTACTTC
TRBJ2-1	-	-	TRBV6-5	CASSSSGVTVDEQFF	TGTGCCAGCAGTTCCTCGGGAGTAACGGTCGATGAGCAGTTCTTC
TRBJ2-1	-	-	TRBV12-3/TRBV12-4	CASSFINYEQFF	TGTGCCAGCAGTTTTATAAACTATGAGCAGTTCTTC
TRBJ2-1	TRBD1	-	TRBV6-5	CASSNGQVNEQFF	TGTGCCAGCAGTAACGGACAGGTCAATGAGCAGTTCTTC
TRBJ2-3	-	once	TRBV24-1	CATSVAGNTDTQYF	TGTGCCACCAGTGTAGCCGGAAACACAGATACGCAGTATTTT
TRBJ2-1	TRBD2	-	TRBV27	CASSFNSGGDNEQFF	TGTGCCAGCAGTTTTAATTCCGGGGGGGATAATGAGCAGTTCTTC
TRBJ2-7	-	-	TRBV5-6	CASSFGYNSYEQYF	TGTGCCAGCAGCTTCGGGTATAACTCCTACGAGCAGTACTTC
TRBJ1-6	TRBD1	-	TRBV5-1	CASSLGGTGLSPLHF	TGCGCCAGCAGCTTGGGCGGGACAGGGCTGTCACCCCTCCACTTT
TRBJ2-1	TRBD2	-	TRBV14	CASSPRTSGNIHNEQFF	TGTGCCAGCAGCCCCCGGACTAGCGGGAATATCCACAATGAGCAGTTCTTC
TRBJ2-1	TRBD2	-	TRBV7-2	CASSPRGTMEQFF	TGTGCCAGCAGCCCACGTGGGACTATGGAGCAGTTCTTC